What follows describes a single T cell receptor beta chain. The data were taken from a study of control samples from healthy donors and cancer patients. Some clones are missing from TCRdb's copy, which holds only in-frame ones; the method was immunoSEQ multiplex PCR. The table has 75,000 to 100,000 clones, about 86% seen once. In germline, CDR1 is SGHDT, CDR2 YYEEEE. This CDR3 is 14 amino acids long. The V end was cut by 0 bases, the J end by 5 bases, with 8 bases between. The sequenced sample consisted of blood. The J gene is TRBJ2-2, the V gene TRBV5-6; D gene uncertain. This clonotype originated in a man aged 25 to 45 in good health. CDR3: CASSLAFPTGELFF. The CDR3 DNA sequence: TGTGCCAGCAGCTTGGCATTCCCTACCGGGGAGCTGTTTTTT.